This entry lists 21 T cell receptor beta chains sequenced from one sample in a study of shared clonotypes between healthy human individuals. Clones were sequenced by immunoSEQ multiplex PCR, and TCRdb holds only the in-frame ones, with some missing. The table lists 1,500,000 or so clones, 98% to 99% of them singletons. The material sequenced was naive CD4+ T cells sorted from blood. The subset here: CD45RA+ positively selected. These receptors all stem from a man aged 25 to 45 in good health.

The V call is TRBV27, the J call TRBJ2-1; 7 bases match TRBD2. J gave up 4 bases and V 5 bases, and 8 bases lay outside the gene matches. The CDR3 covers 15 residues. The germline gives CDR1 MNHEY, CDR2 SMNVEV (reference sequence). The CDR3, as DNA: TGTGCCAGCAGTCCAATGGGACTACGTTACAATGAGCAGTTCTTC. Translating gives CASSPMGLRYNEQFF.

The chain has TRBV5-6 and TRBJ2-5; TRBD1 matches at 8 bases. The germline V gene encodes CDR1 SGHDT and CDR2 YYEEEE. V lost 4 bases to trimming and J lost 5 bases; unmatched junction nucleotides: 10. This CDR3 has 15 residues. The CDR3 sequence: CASSETGDRSETQYF. In nucleotides, the CDR3 is TGTGCCAGCAGCGAGACAGGGGATAGGTCGGAGACCCAGTACTTC.

The chain carries TRBV5-1 and TRBJ1-4, with D hard to call. CDR1 is SGHRS and CDR2 is YFSETQ in the germline V gene. The CDR3 runs 16 residues. V lost 1 base and J 1 base, leaving 11 bases between the germline ends. The CDR3 protein is CASSLNRVGTNEKLFF. Here the CDR3 DNA reads TGCGCCAGCAGCTTGAACCGAGTCGGAACTAATGAAAAACTGTTTTTT.

The CDR3 loop is CASSEVGQRAYEQYF. The CDR3 DNA reads TGTGCCAGCAGTGAAGTTGGCCAAAGGGCCTACGAGCAGTACTTC. The V gene is TRBV6-1, the J gene TRBJ2-7; D remains unclear. The CDR3 sequence is 15 residues long. V was pared by 1 base and J by 2 bases, with 12 bases between. CDR1 and CDR2 (germline): MNHNS, SASEGT.

The CDR3: CSVADRGHREKLFF. The CDR3 DNA is TGCAGCGTTGCGGACAGGGGGCACCGGGAAAAACTGTTTTTT. The rearrangement joins TRBV29-1 to TRBJ1-4; TRBD1 agrees at 11 bases. After removal of 4 bases from V and 8 bases from J, the junction contained 6 bases not matched to a gene. Germline lookup yields CDR1 SQVTM and CDR2 ANQGSEA. This CDR3 is 14 amino acids long.

J is TRBJ1-1 and V is TRBV14; D is ambiguous. The germline gives CDR1 SGHDN, CDR2 FVKESK. The ends were cut back, 4 bases at V and 1 base at J, with 10 bases in the middle. This CDR3 has 14 amino acids. Written as DNA, the CDR3 is TGTGCCAGCAGCCCCCTGGCAGGGAACACTGAAGCTTTCTTT. Translating it yields CASSPLAGNTEAFF.

V is TRBV5-1 and J is TRBJ2-3; TRBD2 agrees at 8 bases. V gave up 2 bases and J gave up 4 bases; unmatched junction bases: 3. The CDR3 sequence is 14 residues long. From germline, CDR1 is SGHRS and CDR2 YFSETQ. The CDR3 nucleotides read TGCGCCAGCAGCTTCACTAGCGGCGCAGATACGCAGTATTTT. It translates to CASSFTSGADTQYF.

This sequence joins TRBV29-1 and TRBJ2-7; 7 nucleotides line up with TRBD2. V shed 0 bases, J shed 5 bases, and the junction held 1 base outside the gene matches. The CDR3 extends over 12 amino acids. Per germline, CDR1 SQVTM and CDR2 ANQGSEA. CDR3 sequence reads: CSVEEGGDEQYF. The CDR3 coding sequence is TGCAGCGTTGAAGAGGGGGGGGACGAGCAGTACTTC.

This chain joins TRBV4-2 and TRBJ1-1, with D perhaps TRBD1 (6 bases). Germline CDR1 and CDR2: LGHNA and YNFKEQ. V was trimmed by 0 bases and J by 1 base, leaving 12 bases between them. The CDR3 length is 16 residues. CDR3 nucleotide sequence: TGTGCCAGCAGCCAAGAGGGGGCAGGGAGGAACACTGAAGCTTTCTTT. The encoded protein is CASSQEGAGRNTEAFF.

The gene calls are TRBV5-1 and TRBJ2-3; D is perhaps TRBD2 (6 bases). V gave up 4 bases and J gave up 4 bases, with 16 bases separating them. CDR1 and CDR2 from the germline V gene are SGHRS and YFSETQ. The CDR3 covers 15 residues. The CDR3 sequence is CASSLNGGTADTQYF. Written as DNA, the CDR3 is TGCGCCAGCAGCCTCAACGGCGGGACGGCAGATACGCAGTATTTT.

This sequence joins TRBV7-9 and TRBJ2-3, with 7 bases aligning to TRBD2. The CDR3 totals 16 residues. The V and J ends lost 2 bases and 10 bases, in that order; junction bases with no gene match: 15. The germline gives CDR1 SEHNR, CDR2 FQNEAQ (reference sequence). In DNA form, the CDR3 reads TGTGCCAGCAGCTTAATGGGACTATCCACTGATAAGTCGCAGTATTTT. Translation: CASSLMGLSTDKSQYF.

V gene TRBV9 combines with J gene TRBJ2-2, with D tentatively TRBD2 (6 bases). Trimming removed 4 bases at V and 7 bases at J, with 17 bases between. Germline loops: CDR1 SGDLS, CDR2 YYNGEE. This CDR3 comprises 15 residues. CDR3 sequence: CASSPLGGEVGELFF. The CDR3 DNA follows: TGTGCCAGCAGCCCTCTCGGAGGGGAGGTCGGGGAGCTGTTTTTT.

The chain has TRBV29-1 and TRBJ1-4; D might be TRBD1 (6 bases). CDR3 length: 14 residues. With 5 bases removed from V and 0 bases from J, the gap between germline ends came to 10 bases. CDR1 SQVTM and CDR2 ANQGSEA come from the germline V gene. The CDR3 nucleotides are TGCAGCGTTCCCCAGGGGACAACTAATGAAAAACTGTTTTTT. It yields the protein CSVPQGTTNEKLFF.

V gene TRBV11-3 combines with J gene TRBJ2-7, with TRBD1 matching over 12 bases. Trimming removed 5 bases from V and 0 bases from J; junction bases left unmatched: 11. Germline assignment: CDR1 SGHNT and CDR2 YENEEA. The CDR3 is made up of 18 amino acids. This CDR3 reads CASSVAWDRGLSSYEQYF. CDR3 bases: TGTGCCAGCAGCGTTGCTTGGGACAGGGGGCTGAGCTCCTACGAGCAGTACTTC.

The chain couples TRBV7-6 to TRBJ2-7; no definite D call. Germline CDR1 is SGHVS and CDR2 is FNYEAQ. V dropped 6 bases and J dropped 2 bases, with 5 bases sitting between them. This CDR3 spans 11 amino acids. The CDR3 region has the DNA TGTGCCAGCAGTTCGGCCTACGAGCAGTACTTC. Residues: CASSSAYEQYF.

Comments on this clone: The identical CDR3 is also encoded by other nucleotide sequences in the sample. CDR3 region: CASSVDSGTQETQYF. Here the CDR3 DNA reads TGTGCCAGCAGCGTAGACTCGGGTACACAAGAGACCCAGTACTTC. The genes are TRBV9 and TRBJ2-5; no definite D call. V lost 0 bases to trimming and J lost 2 bases, with 11 bases between them. The CDR3 has 15 amino acids. From germline, CDR1 is SGDLS and CDR2 YYNGEE.

The V and J genes are TRBV9 and TRBJ2-3; D possibly matches TRBD1 or TRBD2 (7 bases each). CDR1 is SGDLS, CDR2 YYNGEE, per germline. CDR3 size: 17 residues. V was clipped by 3 bases and J by 4 bases, with 21 bases between them. CDR3 region: CASSARGTAGFADTQYF. CDR3 bases: TGTGCCAGCAGCGCCCGAGGGACAGCGGGGTTCGCAGATACGCAGTATTTT.

About this clone: Different DNA sequences within this sample yield the same CDR3. The gene calls are TRBV9 and TRBJ2-1; the match to TRBD1 covers 10 bases. The V gene's germline CDR1 is SGDLS and CDR2 YYNGEE. This CDR3 spans 16 amino acids. With 0 bases clipped from V and 2 bases from J, the junction kept 2 bases outside the gene matches. The CDR3 coding sequence is TGTGCCAGCAGCGTAGCCGGACAGGGGGCCTACAATGAGCAGTTCTTC. Protein sequence: CASSVAGQGAYNEQFF.

The V gene is TRBV7-9, the J gene TRBJ2-1; D assignment may be TRBD1 or TRBD2 (6 bases each). The V end was cut by 2 bases, the J end by 5 bases, with 16 bases between. Germline values: CDR1 SEHNR, CDR2 FQNEAQ (reference sequence). The CDR3 totals 16 residues. DNA of the CDR3: TGTGCCAGCAGCTTATCGCGGGGACAAGTGGACAATGAGCAGTTCTTC. This sequence encodes CASSLSRGQVDNEQFF.

In DNA, the CDR3 is TGCGCCAGCAGCTTGACAGGGACCTACTACGAGCAGTACTTC. The encoded protein is CASSLTGTYYEQYF. This chain links TRBV5-1 with TRBJ2-7, with a possible D match to TRBD1 (6 bases). Germline-derived CDR1 and CDR2 are SGHRS and YFSETQ. CDR3 size: 14 residues. Deletions cut 1 base from V and 3 bases from J, with 11 bases between.

The chain is built from TRBV11-2 and TRBJ2-4; D might be TRBD2 (5 bases). Trimming cost V 6 bases and J 0 bases, with 18 bases left between them. CDR1 and CDR2 from the germline V gene are SGHAT and FQNNGV. The CDR3 loop spans 17 amino acids. CDR3 in amino acids: CASSPHWRTLAKNIQYF. As DNA, the CDR3 is TGTGCCAGCAGTCCTCACTGGAGGACCTTAGCCAAAAACATTCAGTACTTC. Full variable domain (remainder filled in from reference TRBV11-2 and TRBJ2-4): EAGVAQSPRYKIIEKRQSVAFWCNPISGHATLYWYQQILGQGPKLLIQFQNNGVVDDSQLPKDRFSAERLKGVDSTLKIQPAKLEDSAVYLCASSPHWRTLAKNIQYFGAGTRLSVL.